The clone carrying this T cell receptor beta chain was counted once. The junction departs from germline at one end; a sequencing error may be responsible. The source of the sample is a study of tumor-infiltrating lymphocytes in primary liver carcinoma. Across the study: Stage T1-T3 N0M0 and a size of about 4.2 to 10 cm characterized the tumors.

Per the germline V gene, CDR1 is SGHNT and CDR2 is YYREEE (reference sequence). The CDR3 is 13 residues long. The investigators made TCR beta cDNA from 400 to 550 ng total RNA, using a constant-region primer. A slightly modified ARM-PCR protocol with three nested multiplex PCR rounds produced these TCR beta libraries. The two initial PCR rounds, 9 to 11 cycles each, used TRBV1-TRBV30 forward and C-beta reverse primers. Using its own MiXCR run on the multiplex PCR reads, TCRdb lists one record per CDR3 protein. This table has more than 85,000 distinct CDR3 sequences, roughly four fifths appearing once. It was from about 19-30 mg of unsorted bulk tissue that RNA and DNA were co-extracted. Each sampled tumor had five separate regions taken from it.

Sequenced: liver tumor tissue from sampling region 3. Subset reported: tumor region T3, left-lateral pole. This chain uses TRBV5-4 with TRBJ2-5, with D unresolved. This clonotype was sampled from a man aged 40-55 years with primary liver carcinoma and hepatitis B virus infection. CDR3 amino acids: CANSLDRRETQYF. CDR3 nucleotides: TGTGCCAACAGCTTGGATAGGCGAGAAACCCAGTACTTC.